This T cell receptor beta chain was observed in a study of T cell responses to AZD1222 COVID-19 vaccine. The CDR3 contains 14 residues. With 5 bases removed from V and 8 bases from J, the gap between germline ends came to 16 bases. CDR1 and CDR2 (germline): MNHEY, SMNVEV (reference sequence). Method: immunoSEQ multiplex PCR; TCRdb's copy keeps in-frame clones and lacks some. Of about 69,000 clones listed, roughly 83% are singletons. The rearrangement links TRBV27 to TRBJ2-1; perhaps TRBD1 as D (6 bases). This sequence was found in an adult who received the AZD1222 COVID-19 vaccine. Sequencing was performed on peripheral blood, taken 28 days after the second AZD1222 dose. This chain's CDR3 is CASSPFTGMDEQFF. The CDR3 DNA is TGTGCCAGCAGTCCATTTACAGGGATGGATGAGCAGTTCTTC.